This is a list of T cell receptor beta chains from one sample in a study of regulatory T cells in long-lasting Graves disease. A single record per CDR3 protein comes from TCRdb applying MiXCR to the multiplex PCR reads. The sample includes roughly 500,000 distinct CDR3 sequences, less than 15% seen only once; the top ten take about 9.1%. The same specimen was also included in a second study, on T cells in Graves' hyperthyroidism and ophthalmopathy.

Sequencing used peripheral blood mononuclear cells (PBMCs), obtained at new diagnosis, from a patient treated with antithyroid drugs. These receptors came from a young man with Graves disease. Both conserved end residues are part of each CDR3. Fields, in order: V gene, D gene, CDR3 length, clone size, J gene, CDR3 protein, CDR3 DNA. D genes are given only for firm matches. Clone size is stated in some rows and not others, as once, few, many or a class when expanded.

v_call: TRBV5-1; d_call: NA; cdr3_length: 14; clone_size: NA; j_call: TRBJ2-7; cdr3_aa: CASTPSWTRHEQYF; cdr3_nt: TGCGCCAGCACCCCTAGCTGGACCCGCCACGAGCAGTACTTC
v_call: TRBV11-2; d_call: TRBD2; cdr3_length: 15; clone_size: many; j_call: TRBJ2-7; cdr3_aa: CASSSWTSGNYEQYF; cdr3_nt: TGTGCCAGCAGCTCGTGGACTAGCGGGAACTACGAGCAGTACTTC
v_call: TRBV27; d_call: NA; cdr3_length: 15; clone_size: NA; j_call: TRBJ2-4; cdr3_aa: CASSSGGWGKNIQYF; cdr3_nt: TGTGCCAGCAGTTCTGGCGGGTGGGGCAAAAACATTCAGTACTTC
v_call: TRBV28; d_call: TRBD2; cdr3_length: 13; clone_size: few; j_call: TRBJ2-7; cdr3_aa: CASRTSGLREQYF; cdr3_nt: TGTGCCAGCAGGACTAGCGGTTTGAGAGAGCAGTACTTC
v_call: TRBV29-1; d_call: NA; cdr3_length: 8; clone_size: NA; j_call: TRBJ1-2; cdr3_aa: CSVDGYTF; cdr3_nt: TGCAGCGTTGATGGCTACACCTTC
v_call: TRBV12-3/TRBV12-4; d_call: NA; cdr3_length: 12; clone_size: many; j_call: TRBJ1-5; cdr3_aa: CASRRINQPQHF; cdr3_nt: TGTGCCAGCCGACGGATCAATCAGCCCCAGCATTTT
v_call: TRBV7-3; d_call: NA; cdr3_length: 16; clone_size: many; j_call: TRBJ2-3; cdr3_aa: CASSRRASRPTDTQYF; cdr3_nt: TGTGCCAGCAGCCGAAGAGCGTCGAGGCCCACAGATACGCAGTATTTT
v_call: TRBV7-9; d_call: NA; cdr3_length: 14; clone_size: once; j_call: TRBJ1-2; cdr3_aa: CASTPSALNYGYTF; cdr3_nt: TGTGCCAGCACCCCGAGTGCGTTGAACTATGGCTACACCTTC
v_call: TRBV12-3/TRBV12-4; d_call: NA; cdr3_length: 13; clone_size: many; j_call: TRBJ2-7; cdr3_aa: CASSLIGSYEQYF; cdr3_nt: TGTGCCAGCAGTTTAATCGGCTCCTACGAGCAGTACTTC
v_call: TRBV7-9; d_call: NA; cdr3_length: 17; clone_size: many; j_call: TRBJ2-3; cdr3_aa: CASSLAGALSGTDTQYF; cdr3_nt: TGTGCCAGCAGCTTAGCAGGGGCGTTGAGCGGCACAGATACGCAGTATTTT
v_call: TRBV12-3/TRBV12-4; d_call: NA; cdr3_length: 19; clone_size: many; j_call: TRBJ2-3; cdr3_aa: CASSLAAASGLSSTDTQYF; cdr3_nt: TGTGCCAGCAGTTTAGCGGCGGCCTCGGGACTGTCTAGCACAGATACGCAGTATTTT
v_call: TRBV12-3/TRBV12-4; d_call: NA; cdr3_length: 11; clone_size: many; j_call: TRBJ2-7; cdr3_aa: CASSFLHEQYF; cdr3_nt: TGTGCCAGCAGTTTTCTCCACGAGCAGTACTTC
v_call: TRBV13; d_call: NA; cdr3_length: 16; clone_size: many; j_call: TRBJ2-7; cdr3_aa: CASSNKGGGGPYEQYF; cdr3_nt: TGTGCCAGCAGCAACAAGGGGGGAGGCGGGCCCTACGAGCAGTACTTC
v_call: TRBV25-1; d_call: TRBD2; cdr3_length: 14; clone_size: few; j_call: TRBJ2-7; cdr3_aa: CASSDLAGSYEQYF; cdr3_nt: TGTGCCAGCAGTGACCTAGCGGGGTCCTACGAGCAGTACTTC
v_call: TRBV19; d_call: NA; cdr3_length: 13; clone_size: many; j_call: TRBJ2-2; cdr3_aa: CAVDGAYTGELFF; cdr3_nt: TGTGCCGTAGACGGAGCCTACACCGGGGAGCTGTTTTTT
v_call: TRBV4-2; d_call: NA; cdr3_length: 16; clone_size: few; j_call: TRBJ2-2; cdr3_aa: CASSQENRDEGGELFF; cdr3_nt: TGTGCCAGCAGCCAAGAAAACCGGGATGAGGGCGGGGAGCTGTTTTTT
v_call: TRBV19; d_call: NA; cdr3_length: 13; clone_size: NA; j_call: TRBJ2-2; cdr3_aa: CASRGSYTGELFF; cdr3_nt: TGTGCCAGTAGAGGGTCCTACACCGGGGAGCTGTTTTTT
v_call: TRBV27; d_call: TRBD2; cdr3_length: 15; clone_size: NA; j_call: TRBJ2-3; cdr3_aa: CASSSDLTSADTQYF; cdr3_nt: TGTGCCAGCAGTTCCGACCTCACTAGCGCAGATACGCAGTATTTT
v_call: TRBV27; d_call: NA; cdr3_length: 13; clone_size: many; j_call: TRBJ2-3; cdr3_aa: CASRTASTDTQYF; cdr3_nt: TGTGCCAGCAGGACAGCTAGCACAGATACGCAGTATTTT
v_call: TRBV2; d_call: NA; cdr3_length: 13; clone_size: many; j_call: TRBJ2-5; cdr3_aa: CASSGADQETQYF; cdr3_nt: TGTGCCAGCAGTGGGGCGGATCAAGAGACCCAGTACTTC
v_call: TRBV5-1; d_call: NA; cdr3_length: 13; clone_size: few; j_call: TRBJ1-1; cdr3_aa: CASSFSQGTEAFF; cdr3_nt: TGCGCCAGCAGCTTCTCACAGGGCACTGAAGCTTTCTTT
v_call: TRBV27; d_call: TRBD1; cdr3_length: 14; clone_size: NA; j_call: TRBJ1-3; cdr3_aa: CASRTGGSGNTIYF; cdr3_nt: TGTGCCAGCAGAACAGGGGGTTCGGGAAACACCATATATTTT
v_call: TRBV7-2; d_call: TRBD1; cdr3_length: 15; clone_size: few; j_call: TRBJ2-5; cdr3_aa: CASSLGGQAEETQYF; cdr3_nt: TGTGCCAGCAGCCTAGGGGGACAGGCAGAAGAGACCCAGTACTTC
v_call: TRBV7-8; d_call: TRBD1; cdr3_length: 14; clone_size: many; j_call: TRBJ2-2; cdr3_aa: CASSGQGVAGELFF; cdr3_nt: TGTGCCAGCAGCGGACAGGGGGTAGCCGGGGAGCTGTTTTTT
v_call: TRBV10-3; d_call: TRBD1; cdr3_length: 16; clone_size: many; j_call: TRBJ2-2; cdr3_aa: CAISPGQGASTGELFF; cdr3_nt: TGTGCCATCAGCCCGGGGCAGGGGGCGAGCACCGGGGAGCTGTTTTTT
v_call: TRBV6-1; d_call: NA; cdr3_length: 13; clone_size: NA; j_call: TRBJ1-2; cdr3_aa: CASRTPGRGGYTF; cdr3_nt: TGTGCCAGCAGGACTCCAGGGAGGGGTGGCTACACCTTC
v_call: TRBV20-1; d_call: TRBD1; cdr3_length: 16; clone_size: NA; j_call: TRBJ2-3; cdr3_aa: CSARDPGTGSTDTQYF; cdr3_nt: TGCAGTGCTAGAGATCCCGGGACAGGGAGCACAGATACGCAGTATTTT
v_call: TRBV10-3; d_call: NA; cdr3_length: 15; clone_size: many; j_call: TRBJ2-5; cdr3_aa: CAISAEQGGSTTQYF; cdr3_nt: TGTGCCATCAGTGCGGAACAGGGGGGGAGCACGACCCAGTACTTC
v_call: TRBV6-5; d_call: NA; cdr3_length: 15; clone_size: NA; j_call: TRBJ1-6; cdr3_aa: CASSYSWDFYSPLHF; cdr3_nt: TGTGCCAGCAGTTACTCTTGGGACTTTTATTCACCCCTCCACTTT
v_call: TRBV6-2/TRBV6-3; d_call: TRBD2; cdr3_length: 15; clone_size: NA; j_call: TRBJ2-3; cdr3_aa: CASSNKREPPDTQYF; cdr3_nt: TGTGCCAGCAGTAACAAGCGGGAGCCCCCGGATACGCAGTATTTT
v_call: TRBV5-1; d_call: NA; cdr3_length: 16; clone_size: NA; j_call: TRBJ2-1; cdr3_aa: CASNRRALRSGGEQLF; cdr3_nt: TGCGCCAGCAACCGCCGGGCCCTGCGATCGGGTGGGGAGCAGCTCTTC
v_call: TRBV7-9; d_call: TRBD2; cdr3_length: 15; clone_size: many; j_call: TRBJ2-1; cdr3_aa: CASSGLALDHREQFF; cdr3_nt: TGTGCCAGCAGTGGACTAGCCCTCGACCACAGGGAGCAGTTCTTC
v_call: TRBV14; d_call: NA; cdr3_length: 11; clone_size: few; j_call: TRBJ2-1; cdr3_aa: CARVREAEQFF; cdr3_nt: TGTGCCAGGGTGAGGGAAGCTGAGCAGTTCTTC
v_call: TRBV2; d_call: NA; cdr3_length: 14; clone_size: NA; j_call: TRBJ2-3; cdr3_aa: CASRDRQDTDTQYF; cdr3_nt: TGTGCCAGCAGGGACCGACAGGACACAGATACGCAGTATTTT
v_call: TRBV20-1; d_call: TRBD2; cdr3_length: 16; clone_size: few; j_call: TRBJ2-3; cdr3_aa: CSHSGRVGDDTDTQYF; cdr3_nt: TGCAGTCACAGCGGGAGGGTGGGGGATGACACAGATACGCAGTATTTT
v_call: TRBV2; d_call: NA; cdr3_length: 14; clone_size: many; j_call: TRBJ2-2; cdr3_aa: CASYDRLNTGELFF; cdr3_nt: TGTGCCAGTTATGACAGGTTAAACACCGGGGAGCTGTTTTTT
v_call: TRBV3-1; d_call: TRBD2; cdr3_length: 13; clone_size: many; j_call: TRBJ2-1; cdr3_aa: CASSLGLANEQFF; cdr3_nt: TGTGCCAGCAGCCTGGGACTAGCCAATGAGCAGTTCTTC
v_call: TRBV5-1; d_call: NA; cdr3_length: 13; clone_size: many; j_call: TRBJ2-1; cdr3_aa: CASSFESRGEQFF; cdr3_nt: TGCGCCAGCAGCTTCGAGTCGCGCGGTGAGCAGTTCTTC
v_call: TRBV20-1; d_call: NA; cdr3_length: 15; clone_size: few; j_call: TRBJ2-2; cdr3_aa: CSATPAGTNTGELFF; cdr3_nt: TGCAGTGCTACCCCTGCGGGTACGAACACCGGGGAGCTGTTTTTT
v_call: TRBV7-2; d_call: NA; cdr3_length: 11; clone_size: many; j_call: TRBJ2-5; cdr3_aa: CASSFFETQYF; cdr3_nt: TGTGCCAGCAGCTTTTTCGAGACCCAGTACTTC
v_call: TRBV13; d_call: TRBD2; cdr3_length: 16; clone_size: NA; j_call: TRBJ2-5; cdr3_aa: CASSLEVTSGIETQYF; cdr3_nt: TGTGCCAGCAGCTTAGAGGTTACTAGCGGGATTGAGACCCAGTACTTC
v_call: TRBV5-8; d_call: NA; cdr3_length: 14; clone_size: many; j_call: TRBJ1-5; cdr3_aa: CASSLVAGPSSQHF; cdr3_nt: TGTGCCAGCAGCCTCGTCGCGGGTCCCTCGAGCCAGCATTTT
v_call: TRBV20-1; d_call: TRBD2; cdr3_length: 16; clone_size: many; j_call: TRBJ2-2; cdr3_aa: CSARGLAGAPDGELFF; cdr3_nt: TGCAGTGCTAGGGGACTAGCGGGAGCCCCGGACGGGGAGCTGTTTTTT
v_call: TRBV14; d_call: NA; cdr3_length: 16; clone_size: NA; j_call: TRBJ1-4; cdr3_aa: CASSRGAFATNEKLFF; cdr3_nt: TGTGCCAGCAGTCGGGGCGCTTTCGCAACTAATGAAAAACTGTTTTTT
v_call: TRBV19; d_call: NA; cdr3_length: 13; clone_size: NA; j_call: TRBJ1-1; cdr3_aa: CASSITADTEAFF; cdr3_nt: TGTGCCAGTAGTATCACGGCGGACACTGAAGCTTTCTTT
v_call: TRBV6-1; d_call: NA; cdr3_length: 12; clone_size: few; j_call: TRBJ2-5; cdr3_aa: CASAGLQETQYF; cdr3_nt: TGTGCCAGCGCAGGATTACAAGAGACCCAGTACTTC
v_call: TRBV20-1; d_call: TRBD2; cdr3_length: 12; clone_size: NA; j_call: TRBJ2-1; cdr3_aa: CSATGAGDEQFF; cdr3_nt: TGCAGTGCTACGGGAGCGGGGGATGAGCAATTCTTC
v_call: TRBV6-5; d_call: NA; cdr3_length: 14; clone_size: many; j_call: TRBJ2-1; cdr3_aa: CASSYLDSYNEQFF; cdr3_nt: TGTGCCAGCAGTTACTTGGACAGTTACAATGAGCAGTTCTTC
v_call: TRBV29-1; d_call: NA; cdr3_length: 12; clone_size: NA; j_call: TRBJ1-1; cdr3_aa: CSVEGGRTEAFF; cdr3_nt: TGCAGCGTTGAAGGGGGCAGAACTGAAGCTTTCTTT